This T cell receptor beta chain was profiled in a study of early T cells in non-severe SARS-CoV-2 infection. Across the study: Sequencing of bulk RNA from unsorted whole blood was done, without chain pairing. Overall study findings and caveats: Matching against VDJdb likely underestimated virus-specific expansions, favoring anti-spike CD8.

This clonotype was observed many times. What it binds is not known. Individual cDNA molecules each received unique molecular identifiers attached to them. MiXCR, applied by TCRdb to the 5' RACE reads, yields one record per CDR3 protein. Of 35,000 to 40,000 distinct CDR3 sequences in the sample, 5.8% are singletons; the top ten hold about a quarter. CDR3 size: 14 residues. CDR1 is SGHAT, CDR2 FQNNGV, per germline. V was pared by 3 bases and J by 1 base, with 10 bases between. J is TRBJ2-7 and V is TRBV11-2; D is possibly TRBD2 (5 bases). What was sequenced was whole blood. The TCR was taken from an adult who was a healthcare worker with PCR-confirmed SARS-CoV-2 infection or an uninfected control (not recorded which). CDR3 protein: CASSFRGTSYEQYF. For the CDR3, the DNA is TGTGCCAGCAGCTTCCGGGGTACATCCTACGAGCAGTACTTC.